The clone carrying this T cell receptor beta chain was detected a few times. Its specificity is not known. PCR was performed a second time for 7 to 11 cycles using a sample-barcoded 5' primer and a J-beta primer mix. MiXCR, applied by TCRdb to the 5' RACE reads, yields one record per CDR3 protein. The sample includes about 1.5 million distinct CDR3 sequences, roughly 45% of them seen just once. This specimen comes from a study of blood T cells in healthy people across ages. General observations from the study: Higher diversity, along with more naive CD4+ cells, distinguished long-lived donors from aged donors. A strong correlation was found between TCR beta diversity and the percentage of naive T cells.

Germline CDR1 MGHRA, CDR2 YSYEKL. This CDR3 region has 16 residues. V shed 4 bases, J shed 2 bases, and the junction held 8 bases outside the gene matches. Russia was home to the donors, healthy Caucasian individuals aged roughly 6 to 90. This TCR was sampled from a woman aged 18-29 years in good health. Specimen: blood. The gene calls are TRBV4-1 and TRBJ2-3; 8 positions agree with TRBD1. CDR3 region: CASSLRGTGDTDTQYF. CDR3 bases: TGCGCCAGCAGCCTACGGGGGACAGGAGACACAGATACGCAGTATTTT.